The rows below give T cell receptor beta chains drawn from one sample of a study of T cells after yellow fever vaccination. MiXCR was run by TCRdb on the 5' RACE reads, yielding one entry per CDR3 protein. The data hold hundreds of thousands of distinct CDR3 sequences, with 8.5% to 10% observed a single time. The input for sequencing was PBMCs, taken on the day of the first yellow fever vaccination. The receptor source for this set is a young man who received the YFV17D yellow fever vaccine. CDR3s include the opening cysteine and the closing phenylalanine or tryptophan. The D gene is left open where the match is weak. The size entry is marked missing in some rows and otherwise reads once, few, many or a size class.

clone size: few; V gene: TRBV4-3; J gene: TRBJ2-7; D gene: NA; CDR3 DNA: TGCGCCAGCAGCCAAGTTTATGGATTCTCCTACGAGCAGTACTTC; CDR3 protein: CASSQVYGFSYEQYF
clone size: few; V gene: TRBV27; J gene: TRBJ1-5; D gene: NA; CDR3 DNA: TGTGCCAGCAGTTTATACGGCAGGGGTGGCAATCAGCCCCAGCATTTT; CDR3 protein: CASSLYGRGGNQPQHF
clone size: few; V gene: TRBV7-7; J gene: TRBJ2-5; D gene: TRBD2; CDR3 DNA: TGTGCTAGCAGTTCGACTAGCGGGGGGGCCTCCCAGTACTTC; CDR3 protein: CASSSTSGGASQYF
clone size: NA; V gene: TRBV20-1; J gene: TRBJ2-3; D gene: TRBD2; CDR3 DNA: TGCAGTGCCCCGAGCGGGGGGGTCACAGATACGCAGTATTTT; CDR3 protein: CSAPSGGVTDTQYF
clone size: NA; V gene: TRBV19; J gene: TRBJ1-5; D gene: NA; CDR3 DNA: TGTGCCAGTAGTATAACTGTGACAGACAATCAGCCCCAGCATTTT; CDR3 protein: CASSITVTDNQPQHF
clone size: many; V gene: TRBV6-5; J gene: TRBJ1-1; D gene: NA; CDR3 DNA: TGTGCCAGCAGTTCCCCTTACCAGCCGAACACTGAAGCTTTCTTT; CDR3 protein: CASSSPYQPNTEAFF
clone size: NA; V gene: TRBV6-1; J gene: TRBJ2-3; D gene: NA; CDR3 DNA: TGTGCCAGCAGTGAAGCGGCAGAAAAACTCACAGATACGCAGTATTTT; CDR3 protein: CASSEAAEKLTDTQYF
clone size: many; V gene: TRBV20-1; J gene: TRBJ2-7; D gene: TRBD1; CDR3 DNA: TGCAGTGCAAAAGGAAGGACAGGGTTTTACGAGCAGTACTTC; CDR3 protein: CSAKGRTGFYEQYF
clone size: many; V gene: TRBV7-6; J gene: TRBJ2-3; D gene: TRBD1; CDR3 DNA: TGTGCCAGCAGCTGGACAGGGGGCGTCTCAGATACGCAGTATTTT; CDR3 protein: CASSWTGGVSDTQYF
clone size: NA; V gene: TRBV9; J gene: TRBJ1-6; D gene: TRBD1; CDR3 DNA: TGTGCCAGCAGCGTAGCTACAGGGGGTGATTCACCCCTCCACTTT; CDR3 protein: CASSVATGGDSPLHF
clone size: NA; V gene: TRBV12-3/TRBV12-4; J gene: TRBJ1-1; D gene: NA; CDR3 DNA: TGTGCCAGCAAACACAGAGTTCTGAACACTGAAGCTTTCTTT; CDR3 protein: CASKHRVLNTEAFF
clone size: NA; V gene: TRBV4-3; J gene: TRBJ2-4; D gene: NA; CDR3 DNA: TGCGCCAGCAGCCAGGGGTGGTTTCTAGCCAAAAACATTCAGTACTTC; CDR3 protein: CASSQGWFLAKNIQYF
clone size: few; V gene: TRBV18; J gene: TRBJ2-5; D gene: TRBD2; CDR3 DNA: TGTGCCAGCTCACCTGGGACTAGTGGGGAAGAGACCCAGTACTTC; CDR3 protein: CASSPGTSGEETQYF
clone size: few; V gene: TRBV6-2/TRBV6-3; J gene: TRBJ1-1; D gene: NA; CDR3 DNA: TGTGCCAGCAGTTACTCGAGGGGGGACACTGAAGCTTTCTTT; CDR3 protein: CASSYSRGDTEAFF
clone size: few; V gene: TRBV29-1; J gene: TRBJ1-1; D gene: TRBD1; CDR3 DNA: TGCAGCGCAAGAGACAGGGGTAGCGCGGACACTGAAGCTTTCTTT; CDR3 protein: CSARDRGSADTEAFF
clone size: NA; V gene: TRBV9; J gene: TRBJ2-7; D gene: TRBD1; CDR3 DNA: TGTGCCAGCAGCGTAGCGGACAGGGATTACGAGCAGTACTTC; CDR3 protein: CASSVADRDYEQYF
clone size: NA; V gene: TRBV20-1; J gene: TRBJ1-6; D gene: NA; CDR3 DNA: TGCAGTGCTAGAGATGGCATCAAATCACCCCTCCACTTT; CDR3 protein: CSARDGIKSPLHF
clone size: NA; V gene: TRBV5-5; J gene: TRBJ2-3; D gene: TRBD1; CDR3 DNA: TGTGCCAGCAGCATGGGACAGGGAGCTCGCACAGATACGCAGTATTTT; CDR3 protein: CASSMGQGARTDTQYF
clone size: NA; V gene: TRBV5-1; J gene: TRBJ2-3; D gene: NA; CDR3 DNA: TGCGCCAGCAGCCAGGATCCGGGGGCGCAGTATTTT; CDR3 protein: CASSQDPGAQYF
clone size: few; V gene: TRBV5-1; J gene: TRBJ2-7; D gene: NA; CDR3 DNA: TGCGCCAGCAGCTTGAGTTCAACTGGGACCTACGAGCAGTACTTC; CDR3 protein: CASSLSSTGTYEQYF
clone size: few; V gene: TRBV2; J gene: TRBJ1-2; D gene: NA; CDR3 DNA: TGTGCCAGCAGGGTGGGGGGTAGCTATGGCTACACCTTC; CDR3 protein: CASRVGGSYGYTF
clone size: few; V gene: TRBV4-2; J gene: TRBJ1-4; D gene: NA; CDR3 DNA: TGTGCCAGCAGCCAGGAGGTAGCAGGTTATGAAGGTGAAAAACTGTTTTTT; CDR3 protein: CASSQEVAGYEGEKLFF
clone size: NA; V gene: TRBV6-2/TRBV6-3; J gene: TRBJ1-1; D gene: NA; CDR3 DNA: TGTGCCAGCAGCCAGGCGGGGACTGAAGCTTTCTTT; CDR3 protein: CASSQAGTEAFF
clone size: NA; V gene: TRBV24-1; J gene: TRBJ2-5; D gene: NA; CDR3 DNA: TGTGCCACCAGTGTCCTGGGGAGGGAGACCCAGTACTTC; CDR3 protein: CATSVLGRETQYF
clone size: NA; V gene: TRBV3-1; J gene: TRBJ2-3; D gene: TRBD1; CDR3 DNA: TGTGCCAGCAGGAGCCGGGACAGGGGGCGAACAGATACGCAGTATTTT; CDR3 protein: CASRSRDRGRTDTQYF
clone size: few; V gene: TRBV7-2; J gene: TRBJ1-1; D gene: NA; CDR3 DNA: TGTGCCAGCAGCCTCTTTCGGGGGCCGAACACTGAAGCTTTCTTT; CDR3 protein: CASSLFRGPNTEAFF
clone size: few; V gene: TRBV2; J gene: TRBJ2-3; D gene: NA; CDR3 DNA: TGTGCCAGCAGACAGGGCCGTGAAGATACGCAGTATTTT; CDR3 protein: CASRQGREDTQYF